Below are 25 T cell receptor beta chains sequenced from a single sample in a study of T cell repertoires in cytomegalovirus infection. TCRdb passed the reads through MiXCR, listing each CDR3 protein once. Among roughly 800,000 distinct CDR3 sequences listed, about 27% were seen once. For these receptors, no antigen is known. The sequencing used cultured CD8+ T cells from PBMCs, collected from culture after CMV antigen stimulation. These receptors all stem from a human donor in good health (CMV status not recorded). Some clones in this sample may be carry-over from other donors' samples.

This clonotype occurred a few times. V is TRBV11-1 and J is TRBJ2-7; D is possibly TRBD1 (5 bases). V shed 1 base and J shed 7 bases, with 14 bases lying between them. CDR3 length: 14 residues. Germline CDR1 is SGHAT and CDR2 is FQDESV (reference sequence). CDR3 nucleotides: TGTGCCAGCAGCTTAGGACAGTCTCTGGGAGAGCAGTACTTC. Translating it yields CASSLGQSLGEQYF.

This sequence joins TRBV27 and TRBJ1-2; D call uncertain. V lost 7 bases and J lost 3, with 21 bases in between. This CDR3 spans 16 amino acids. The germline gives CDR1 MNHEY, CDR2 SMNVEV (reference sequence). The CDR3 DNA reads TGTGCCAGCACCACAACCTTTAACCGTCTACACTATGGCTACACCTTC. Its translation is CASTTTFNRLHYGYTF.

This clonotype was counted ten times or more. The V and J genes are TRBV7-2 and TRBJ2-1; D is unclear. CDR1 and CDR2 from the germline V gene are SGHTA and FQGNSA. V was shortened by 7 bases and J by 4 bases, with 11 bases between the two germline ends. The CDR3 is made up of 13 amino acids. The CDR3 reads CASKLNSYNEQFF. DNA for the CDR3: TGTGCCAGCAAGCTTAACAGTTACAATGAGCAGTTCTTC.

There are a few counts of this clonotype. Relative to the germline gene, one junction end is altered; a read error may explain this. The CDR3: CASSYSGDRPLF. The CDR3 DNA reads TGTGCCAGCAGTTACTCCGGGGACAGACCACTATTC. This chain connects TRBV6-2 or TRBV6-3 to TRBJ1-2; 7 nucleotides agree with TRBD1. This CDR3 spans 12 amino acids. From germline, CDR1 is MNHEY and CDR2 SVGEGT.

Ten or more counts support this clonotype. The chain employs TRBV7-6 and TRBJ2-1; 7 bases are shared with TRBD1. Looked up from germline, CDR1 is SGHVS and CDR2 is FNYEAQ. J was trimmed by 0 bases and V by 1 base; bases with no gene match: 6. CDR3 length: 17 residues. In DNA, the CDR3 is TGTGCCAGCAGCTTAGACCGGGACAGTGACTCCTACAATGAGCAGTTCTTC. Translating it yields CASSLDRDSDSYNEQFF.

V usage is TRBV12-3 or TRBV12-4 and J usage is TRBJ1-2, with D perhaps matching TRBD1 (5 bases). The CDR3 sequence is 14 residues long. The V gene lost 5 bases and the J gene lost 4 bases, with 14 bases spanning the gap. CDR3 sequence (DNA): TGTGCCAGCAGTCTACAGGCACCAATCTATGGCTACACCTTC. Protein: CASSLQAPIYGYTF.

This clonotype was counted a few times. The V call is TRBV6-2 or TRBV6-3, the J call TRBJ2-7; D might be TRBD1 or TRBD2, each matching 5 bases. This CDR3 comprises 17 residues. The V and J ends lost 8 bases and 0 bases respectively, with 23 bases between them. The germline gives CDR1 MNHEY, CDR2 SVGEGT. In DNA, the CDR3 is TGTGCCAGCCTATCTAGCCCCGGACAATCACCCTCCTACGAGCAGTACGTC. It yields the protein CASLSSPGQSPSYEQYV.

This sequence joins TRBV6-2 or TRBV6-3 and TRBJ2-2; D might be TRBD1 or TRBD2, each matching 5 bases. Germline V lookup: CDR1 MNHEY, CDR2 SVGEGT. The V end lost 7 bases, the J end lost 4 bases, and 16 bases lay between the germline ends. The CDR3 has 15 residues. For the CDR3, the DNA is TGTGCCAGCACCTTCCCCGGGGCATTCACCGGGGAGCTGTTTTTT. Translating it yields CASTFPGAFTGELFF.

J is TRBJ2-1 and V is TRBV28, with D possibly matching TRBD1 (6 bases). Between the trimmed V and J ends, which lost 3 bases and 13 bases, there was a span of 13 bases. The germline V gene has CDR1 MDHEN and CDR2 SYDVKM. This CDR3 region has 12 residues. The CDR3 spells CASSFWGPTQFF. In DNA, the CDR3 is TGTGCCAGCAGTTTCTGGGGGCCTACTCAGTTCTTC. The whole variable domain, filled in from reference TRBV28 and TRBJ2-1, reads DVKVTQSSRYLVKRTGEKVFLECVQDMDHENMFWYRQDPGLGLRLIYFSYDVKMKEKGDIPEGYSVSREKKERFSLILESASTNQTSMYLCASSFWGPTQFFGPGTRLTVL.

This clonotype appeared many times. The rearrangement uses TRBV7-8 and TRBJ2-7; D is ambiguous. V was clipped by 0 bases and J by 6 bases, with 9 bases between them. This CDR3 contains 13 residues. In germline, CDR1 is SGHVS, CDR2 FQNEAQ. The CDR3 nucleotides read TGTGCCAGCAGCTTAGCAGGGTACGGCGAGCAGTACTTC. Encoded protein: CASSLAGYGEQYF.

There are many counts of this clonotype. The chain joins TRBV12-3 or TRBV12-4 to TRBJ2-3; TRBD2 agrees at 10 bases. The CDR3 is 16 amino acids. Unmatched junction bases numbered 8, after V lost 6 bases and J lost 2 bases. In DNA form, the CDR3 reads TGTGCCAGCAGCTCTAGCGGGGGACGAACCACAGATACGCAGTATTTT. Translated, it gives CASSSSGGRTTDTQYF.

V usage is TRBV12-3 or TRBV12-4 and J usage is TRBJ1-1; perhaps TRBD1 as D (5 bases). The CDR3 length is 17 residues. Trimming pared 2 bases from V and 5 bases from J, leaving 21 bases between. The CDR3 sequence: CASSLRGWGLGKTEAFF. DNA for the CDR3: TGTGCCAGCAGTTTAAGGGGATGGGGGTTGGGGAAGACTGAAGCTTTCTTT.

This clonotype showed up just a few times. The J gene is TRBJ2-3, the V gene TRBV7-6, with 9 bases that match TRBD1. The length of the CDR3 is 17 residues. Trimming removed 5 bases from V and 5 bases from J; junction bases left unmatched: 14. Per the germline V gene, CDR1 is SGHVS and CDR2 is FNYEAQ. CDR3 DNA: TGTGCCAGCAGCCTTCTATTTGGACAGGGGCTTGAAGATACGCAGTATTTT. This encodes CASSLLFGQGLEDTQYF.

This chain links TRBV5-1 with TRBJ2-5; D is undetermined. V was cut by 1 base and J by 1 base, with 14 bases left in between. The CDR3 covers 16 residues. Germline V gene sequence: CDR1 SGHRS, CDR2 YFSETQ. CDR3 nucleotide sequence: TGCGCCAGCAGCTTGCTGGGCTTAGACGTCCAAGAGACCCAGTACTTC. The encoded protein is CASSLLGLDVQETQYF.

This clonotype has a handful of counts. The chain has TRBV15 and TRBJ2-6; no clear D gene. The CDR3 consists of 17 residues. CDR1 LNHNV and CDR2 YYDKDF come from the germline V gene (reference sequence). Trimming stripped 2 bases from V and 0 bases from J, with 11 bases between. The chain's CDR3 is CATSRTVRSSGANVLTF. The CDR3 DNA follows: TGTGCCACCAGCAGAACAGTTCGGAGCTCTGGGGCCAACGTCCTGACTTTC.

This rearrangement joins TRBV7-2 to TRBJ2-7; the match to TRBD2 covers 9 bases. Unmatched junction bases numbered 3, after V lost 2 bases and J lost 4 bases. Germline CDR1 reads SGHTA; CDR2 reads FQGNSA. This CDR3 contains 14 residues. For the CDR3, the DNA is TGTGCCAGCAGCTTATATAGCGGGGGTTACGAGCAGTACGTC. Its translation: CASSLYSGGYEQYV.

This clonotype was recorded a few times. The CDR3 loop is CASSQEGFLTDTQYF. DNA of the CDR3: TGTGCCAGCAGCCAGGAGGGGTTCCTCACAGATACGCAGTATTTT. The chain employs TRBV14 and TRBJ2-3; TRBD2 is a possible D gene (6 bases). This CDR3 is 15 amino acids long. Deletions cut 3 bases from V and 2 bases from J, with 12 bases between. Germline-derived CDR1 and CDR2 are SGHDN and FVKESK.

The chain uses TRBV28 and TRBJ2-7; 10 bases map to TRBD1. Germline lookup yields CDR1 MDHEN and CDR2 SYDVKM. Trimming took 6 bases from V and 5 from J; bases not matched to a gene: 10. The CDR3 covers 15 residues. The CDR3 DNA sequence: TGTGCCAGCAGCCCACCGGTGGGACAGGGGAACGAGCAGTACGTC. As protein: CASSPPVGQGNEQYV.

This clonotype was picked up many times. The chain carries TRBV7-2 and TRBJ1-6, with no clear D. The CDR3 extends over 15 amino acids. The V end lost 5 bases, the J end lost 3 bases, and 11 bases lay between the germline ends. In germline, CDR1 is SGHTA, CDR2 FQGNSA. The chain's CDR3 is CASSPSAGYNSPLHF. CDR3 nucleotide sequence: TGTGCCAGCAGCCCCAGTGCGGGCTATAATTCACCCCTCCACTTT.

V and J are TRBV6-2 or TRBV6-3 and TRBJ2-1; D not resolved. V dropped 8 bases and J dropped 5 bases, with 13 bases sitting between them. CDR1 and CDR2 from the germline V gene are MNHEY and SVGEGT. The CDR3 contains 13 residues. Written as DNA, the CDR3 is TGTGCCAGCTTGTTACAGATAAACAATGAGCAGTTCTTC. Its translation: CASLLQINNEQFF.

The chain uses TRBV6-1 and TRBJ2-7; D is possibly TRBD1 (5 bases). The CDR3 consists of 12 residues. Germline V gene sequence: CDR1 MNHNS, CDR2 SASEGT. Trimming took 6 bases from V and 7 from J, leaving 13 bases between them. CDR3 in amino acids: CASSRELREQYF. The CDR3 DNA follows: TGTGCCAGCAGCAGGGAACTGAGGGAGCAGTACTTC.

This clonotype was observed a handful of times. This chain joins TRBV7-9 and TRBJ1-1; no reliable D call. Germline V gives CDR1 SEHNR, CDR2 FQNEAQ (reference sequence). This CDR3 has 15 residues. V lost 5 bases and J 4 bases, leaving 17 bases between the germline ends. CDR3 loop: CASSPSSDRGTEAFF. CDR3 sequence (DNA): TGTGCCAGCAGCCCATCGAGTGACCGTGGCACTGAAGCTTTCTTT.

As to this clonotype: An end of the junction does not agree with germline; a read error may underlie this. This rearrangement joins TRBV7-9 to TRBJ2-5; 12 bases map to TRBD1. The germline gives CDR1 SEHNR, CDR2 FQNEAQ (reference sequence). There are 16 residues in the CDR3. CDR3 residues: CARSLGTGGRLETQYF. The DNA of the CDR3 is TGTGCCCGCAGCTTAGGGACAGGGGGCCGGTTGGAGACCCAGTACTTC.

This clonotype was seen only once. The CDR3, as DNA: TGCGCCAGCAGCTTCTCGCCGAGCGATGGCTACACCTTC. This codes for CASSFSPSDGYTF. The chain employs TRBV5-1 and TRBJ1-2; D not resolved. This CDR3 comprises 13 residues. CDR1 is SGHRS, CDR2 YFSETQ, per germline. Trimming cost V 2 bases and J 6 bases, with 11 bases left between them. Complete variable domain (other parts from reference TRBV5-1 and TRBJ1-2): KAGVTQTPRYLIKTRGQQVTLSCSPISGHRSVSWYQQTPGQGLQFLFEYFSETQRNKGNFPGRFSGRQFSNSRSEMNVSTLELGDSALYLCASSFSPSDGYTFGSGTRLTVV.

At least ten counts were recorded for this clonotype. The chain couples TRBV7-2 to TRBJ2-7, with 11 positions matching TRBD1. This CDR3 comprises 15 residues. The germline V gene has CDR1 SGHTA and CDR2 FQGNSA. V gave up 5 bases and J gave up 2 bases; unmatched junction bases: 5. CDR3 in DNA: TGTGCCAGCAGCATCGGACAGGGGGCTCCCTACGAGCAGTACTTC. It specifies CASSIGQGAPYEQYF.